Listed below are T cell receptor beta chains from one sample, sequenced in a study of cytomegalovirus exposure and HLA in healthy donors. Using immunoSEQ multiplex PCR, the repertoire was profiled, and TCRdb retains in-frame clones only, with some absent. The sample holds 150,000 to 200,000 clones, roughly 84% seen once. The sequencing input was PBMCs. Source of these receptors: a boy aged 5-17 years in good health and CMV-seronegative. CDR3s include the opening cysteine and the closing phenylalanine or tryptophan. Each record gives: V gene, D gene, J gene, clone size, CDR3 DNA, CDR3 protein. A D gene is named only where the DNA matches it firmly. A row's size may be missing; if present it is once, few, many or a size class.

TRBV6-4	.	TRBJ2-3	.	TGTGCCAGCAGTGACTCGTGGCCTCGGGGCACAGATACGCAGTATTTT	CASSDSWPRGTDTQYF
TRBV9	TRBD2	TRBJ2-1	.	TGTGCCAGCTCCGGGACGGGGGGTTACAATGAGCAGTTCTTC	CASSGTGGYNEQFF
TRBV5-5	.	TRBJ1-2	.	TGTGCCAGCAGCTTGCAACAGGGACGATATGGCTACACCTTC	CASSLQQGRYGYTF
TRBV5-6	.	TRBJ1-2	.	TGTGCCAGCAGCTTAACCAGCGTGAGCTATGGCTACACCTTC	CASSLTSVSYGYTF
TRBV9	.	TRBJ1-3	.	TGTGCCAGCAGCGCCCGACAGGGAAACACCATATATTTT	CASSARQGNTIYF
TRBV9	.	TRBJ2-2	.	TGTGCCAGCAGCCCGGTCACCGGGGAGCTGTTTTTT	CASSPVTGELFF
TRBV9	.	TRBJ1-1	.	TGTGCCAGCAGCCCAAGATGGGAGGAGAACACTGAAGCTTTCTTT	CASSPRWEENTEAFF
TRBV9	TRBD2	TRBJ2-2	.	TGTGCCAGCAGCGGCCGGGTAGCGGGGGGGCCCGGGGAGCTGTTTTTT	CASSGRVAGGPGELFF
TRBV10-3	TRBD2	TRBJ2-1	.	TGTGCCAGCTGCAGGGGGCTAGCGGGGGGGCCACAGCGGTCTGAGCAGTTCTTC	CASCRGLAGGPQRSEQFF
TRBV7-9	.	TRBJ1-1	few	TGTGCCAGCAGCTTAAGTGGAGTCACTGAAGCTTTCTTT	CASSLSGVTEAFF
TRBV15	.	TRBJ1-5	.	TGTGCCACCCAATCTTCGGGGGTCGTGGGCAATCAGCCCCAGCATTTT	CATQSSGVVGNQPQHF
TRBV6-5	.	TRBJ1-5	.	TGTGCCAGCAGACCGACAGGTAGGAATCAGCCCCAGCATTTT	CASRPTGRNQPQHF
TRBV27	TRBD2	TRBJ2-1	.	TGTGCCAGCAGTTTTGGACTAGCGGGGTATAATGAGCAGTTCTTC	CASSFGLAGYNEQFF
TRBV5-1	TRBD2	TRBJ2-7	.	TGCGCCAGCAGCCGACTTGAGCGGGGTACCTACGAGCAGTACTTC	CASSRLERGTYEQYF
TRBV2	TRBD1	TRBJ2-7	once	TGTGCCAGCAGTGGAAGGACAGGGCGGTTC	CASSGRTGRF
TRBV4-2	.	TRBJ2-3	.	TGTGCCAGCAGCCAAGAACTGCCAGATACGCAGTATTTT	CASSQELPDTQYF
TRBV28	.	TRBJ1-2	.	TGTGCCAGCAGTGAGGCCCGCTATGGCTACACCTTC	CASSEARYGYTF
TRBV27	.	TRBJ1-2	.	TGTGCCAGCAGGCCCATCTTGCAGGGGCGAAACTATGGCTACACCTTC	CASRPILQGRNYGYTF
TRBV5-6	.	TRBJ2-1	.	TGTGCCAGCAGCTTGGCGCCGCGATACTCCTACAATGAGCAGTTCTTC	CASSLAPRYSYNEQFF
TRBV7-2	.	TRBJ2-2	.	TGTGCCAGCAGCCGAATAGGGGGGAACACCGGGGAGCTGTTTTTT	CASSRIGGNTGELFF
TRBV27	TRBD2	TRBJ2-7	.	TGTGCCAGCAGTTTATCGGGGCTAGCGGGGCCCTACGAGCAGTACTTC	CASSLSGLAGPYEQYF
TRBV28	TRBD1	TRBJ1-3	.	TGTGCCAGCAGTCCCCCGGCAGGGGGCTATGGAAACACCATATATTTT	CASSPPAGGYGNTIYF
TRBV13	.	TRBJ1-6	.	TGTGCCAGCAGCTTACAGGGTACACCCCTCCACTTT	CASSLQGTPLHF
TRBV5-4	.	TRBJ2-1	.	TGTGCCAGCAGCTTGGCCTTAGGGGGTGAGTTCTTC	CASSLALGGEFF
TRBV23-1	.	TRBJ1-1	.	TGCGCCAGCAGACTCCGGCGGCAGAACACTGAAGCTTTCTTT	CASRLRRQNTEAFF
TRBV2	TRBD1	TRBJ2-7	.	TGTGCCAGCAGGGGGACAGCCTACGAGCAGTACTTC	CASRGTAYEQYF
TRBV10-2	TRBD1	TRBJ1-5	.	TGCGCCAGCAGTGAGTCGACAGGGTACCAGCCCCAGCATTTT	CASSESTGYQPQHF
TRBV5-8	TRBD1	TRBJ1-1	.	TGTGCCAGCACACGACAGGGGTTGGCTGAAGCTTTCTTT	CASTRQGLAEAFF
TRBV9	.	TRBJ1-2	.	TGTGCCAGCAGCGTAATTGACATTCTTCCTTATGGCTACACCTTC	CASSVIDILPYGYTF
TRBV11-2	TRBD2	TRBJ2-7	.	TGTGCCAGCAGCTTCCTCTCACCGGGACTAGTAACCTACGAGCAGTACTTC	CASSFLSPGLVTYEQYF
TRBV6-4	.	TRBJ2-2	few	TGTGCCAGCAGTGAAACAGAGACCGGGGAGCTGTTTTTT	CASSETETGELFF
TRBV11-3	.	TRBJ1-2	.	TGTGCCAGCAGCGTCGACAGAGGCTATGGCTACACCTTC	CASSVDRGYGYTF
TRBV6-1	.	TRBJ1-3	.	TGTGCCAGCAGTGAAGCGCCAGGTTCTGGAAACACCATATATTTT	CASSEAPGSGNTIYF
TRBV29-1	TRBD2	TRBJ2-1	.	TGCAGCGTTGAAGGACTAGCGGGGAATACCTACAATGAGCAGTTCTTC	CSVEGLAGNTYNEQFF
TRBV5-1	TRBD2	TRBJ2-3	.	TGCGCCAGCAGACCCCCCTCCGGGGGGTGGGGAGATACGCAGTATTTT	CASRPPSGGWGDTQYF
TRBV4-1	.	TRBJ2-2	.	TGCGCCAGCAGCCAAGTTCTTAGAAGAACGAACACCGGGGAGCTGTTTTTT	CASSQVLRRTNTGELFF
TRBV10-3	TRBD2	TRBJ2-7	.	TGTGCCATAACGCTGACTAGCGGGAGTGGGGTCGAGCAGTACTTC	CAITLTSGSGVEQYF
TRBV19	TRBD1	TRBJ1-5	.	TGTGCCACCCGACTCACAGGGGAGGATCAGCCCCAGCATTTT	CATRLTGEDQPQHF
TRBV6-1	.	TRBJ1-1	.	TGTGCCAGCAGGGACTCTGGGGCGGGAACTGAAGCTTTCTTT	CASRDSGAGTEAFF
TRBV27	TRBD1	TRBJ1-1	.	TGTGCCAGCGCCCCAGGACAGGGGGCTGAAAATGAAGCTTTCTTT	CASAPGQGAENEAFF
TRBV6-6	.	TRBJ2-7	few	TGTGCCAGCAGTTACAGGCAGGGCAAATCCTACGAGCAGTACTTC	CASSYRQGKSYEQYF
TRBV4-1	.	TRBJ2-2	.	TGCGCCAGCAGCCAAGAGGCAGGGGCCCACACCGGGGAGCTGTTTTTT	CASSQEAGAHTGELFF
TRBV7-3	.	TRBJ2-1	.	TGTGCCAGCAGCTTAGGGTGGGGCTCCAATGAGCAGTTCTTC	CASSLGWGSNEQFF
TRBV29-1	TRBD1	TRBJ2-7	.	TGCAGCGTCAGGACAGGGAAAACCGACGAGCAGTACTTC	CSVRTGKTDEQYF
TRBV15	TRBD1	TRBJ1-5	.	TGTGCCACCAGCAGAGATCTAGGGACAGGGACTTATAGCAATCAGCCCCAGCATTTT	CATSRDLGTGTYSNQPQHF
TRBV4-1	.	TRBJ1-1	.	TGCGCCAGCAGCCTCCGGACAGCTATGAACACTGAAGCTTTCTTT	CASSLRTAMNTEAFF
TRBV28	TRBD1	TRBJ1-1	.	TGTGCCAGCAGGAAGATCACGGGACAGGGAAACACTGAAGCTTTCTTT	CASRKITGQGNTEAFF
TRBV5-1	TRBD1	TRBJ2-2	few	TGCGCCAGCAGGGAGGGACAGGGAAACACCGGGGAGCTGTTTTTT	CASREGQGNTGELFF
TRBV9	.	TRBJ1-5	.	TGTGCCAGCAGCGTAGGTCCAGAAACGAATCAGCCCCAGCATTTT	CASSVGPETNQPQHF